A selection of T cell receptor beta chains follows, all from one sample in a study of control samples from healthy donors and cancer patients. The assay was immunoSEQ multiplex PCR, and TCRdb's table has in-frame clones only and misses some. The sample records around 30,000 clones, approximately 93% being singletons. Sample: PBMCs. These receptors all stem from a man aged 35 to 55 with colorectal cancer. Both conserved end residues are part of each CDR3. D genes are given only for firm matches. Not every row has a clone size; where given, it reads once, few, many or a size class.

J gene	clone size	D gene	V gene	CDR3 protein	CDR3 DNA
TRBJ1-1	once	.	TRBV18	CASSPTDSAPEAFF	TGTGCCAGCTCACCTACGGACAGTGCCCCTGAAGCTTTCTTT
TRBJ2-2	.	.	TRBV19	CASKNRNTGELFF	TGTGCCAGTAAGAACAGGAACACCGGGGAGCTGTTTTTT
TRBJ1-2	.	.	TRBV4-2	CASSQERGYTF	TGTGCCAGCAGCCAAGAACGCGGCTACACCTTC
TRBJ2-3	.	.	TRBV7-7	CASSMGTGNTDTQYF	TGTGCCAGCAGCATGGGGACGGGGAACACAGATACGCAGTATTTT
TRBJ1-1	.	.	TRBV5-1	CASSLGKQGTEAFF	TGCGCCAGCAGCTTGGGTAAGCAGGGCACTGAAGCTTTCTTT
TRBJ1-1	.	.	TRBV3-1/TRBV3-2	CASSQGAVRSNTEAFF	TGTGCCAGCAGCCAAGGTGCTGTGAGATCGAACACTGAAGCTTTCTTT
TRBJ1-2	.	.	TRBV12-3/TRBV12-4	CASSRDNYGYTF	TGTGCCAGCAGTAGAGATAACTATGGCTACACCTTC
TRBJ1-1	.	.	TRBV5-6	CASGRTTEAFF	TGTGCCAGCGGCCGGACCACTGAAGCTTTCTTT
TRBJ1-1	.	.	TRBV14	CASSTLDGVNTEAFF	TGTGCCAGCAGCACCCTCGATGGGGTGAACACTGAAGCTTTCTTT
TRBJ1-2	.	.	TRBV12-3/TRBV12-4	CASSLHPYGYTF	TGTGCCAGCAGTCTCCACCCCTATGGCTACACCTTC
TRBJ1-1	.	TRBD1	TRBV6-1	CASSERGRGQKLNTEAFF	TGTGCCAGCAGTGAGCGGGGTCGGGGACAGAAATTGAACACTGAAGCTTTCTTT
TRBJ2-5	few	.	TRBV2	CASKYETQYF	TGTGCCAGCAAGTACGAGACCCAGTACTTC
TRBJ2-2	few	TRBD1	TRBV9	CASSPVGQGPTGELFF	TGTGCCAGCAGCCCCGTTGGACAGGGACCCACCGGGGAGCTGTTTTTT
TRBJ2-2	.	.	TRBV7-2	CASSPREELFF	TGTGCCAGCAGCCCCCGGGAAGAGCTGTTTTTT
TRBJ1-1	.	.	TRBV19	CASSRGSSMNTEAFF	TGTGCCAGTAGTAGGGGTTCGAGCATGAACACTGAAGCTTTCTTT
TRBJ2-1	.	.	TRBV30	CAWWTVRGSNEQFF	TGTGCCTGGTGGACAGTGCGGGGGAGCAATGAGCAGTTCTTC
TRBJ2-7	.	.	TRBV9	CASSVKPGGIYEQYF	TGTGCCAGCAGCGTTAAACCAGGAGGCATCTACGAGCAGTACTTC
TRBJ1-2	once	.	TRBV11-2	CASSSAFQGPHYGYTF	TGTGCCAGCAGCTCCGCCTTCCAGGGGCCACACTATGGCTACACCTTC
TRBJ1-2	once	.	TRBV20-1	CSASGTGVHGYTF	TGCAGTGCTAGTGGTACGGGAGTTCATGGCTACACCTTC
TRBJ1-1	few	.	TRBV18	CASSGEGDRSAAFF	TGTGCCAGCTCAGGAGAGGGTGATCGGTCCGCGGCTTTCTTT
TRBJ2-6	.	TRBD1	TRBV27	CASSFKGQGNTGANVLTF	TGTGCCAGCAGTTTCAAGGGACAGGGGAATACTGGGGCCAACGTCCTGACTTTC
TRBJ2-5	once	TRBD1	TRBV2	CASYRDRGAETQYF	TGTGCCAGCTATCGGGACAGGGGTGCGGAGACCCAGTACTTC
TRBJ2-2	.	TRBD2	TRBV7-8	CASTTSVAGELFF	TGTGCCAGCACGACTAGCGTCGCCGGGGAGCTGTTTTTT
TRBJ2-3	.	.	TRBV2	CASSEELQSTDTQYF	TGTGCCAGCAGTGAGGAACTGCAGAGCACAGATACGCAGTATTTT
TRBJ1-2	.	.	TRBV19	CATGGRSHPNGLYGYTF	TGTGCCACTGGGGGGAGGTCTCATCCCAACGGTCTCTATGGCTACACCTTC
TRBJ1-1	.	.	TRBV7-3	CASSSAGTTNTEAFF	TGTGCCAGCAGCTCCGCCGGGACAACGAACACTGAAGCTTTCTTT
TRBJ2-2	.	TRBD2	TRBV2	CASSTGTSGVRGELFF	TGTGCCAGCAGTACCGGGACTAGCGGGGTTCGCGGGGAGCTGTTTTTT
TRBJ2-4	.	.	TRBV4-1	CASSPTGTVAKNIQYF	TGCGCCAGCAGCCCTACCGGAACCGTAGCCAAAAACATTCAGTACTTC
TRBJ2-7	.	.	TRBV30	CAWTHGARPYEQYF	TGTGCCTGGACTCATGGGGCCAGGCCCTACGAGCAGTACTTC
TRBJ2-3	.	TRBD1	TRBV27	CASRLTGQGTDTQYF	TGTGCCAGCAGGCTAACGGGACAGGGCACAGATACGCAGTATTTT
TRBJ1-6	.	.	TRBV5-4	CASSLGGSGNSPLHF	TGTGCCAGCAGCTTGGGGGGCTCGGGGAATTCACCCCTCCACTTT
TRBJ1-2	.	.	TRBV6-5	CASSYSTAGPYGYTF	TGTGCCAGCAGTTACTCAACGGCGGGACCCTATGGCTACACCTTC
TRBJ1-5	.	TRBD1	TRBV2	CASSKSEQGAFQPQHF	TGTGCCAGCAGTAAATCGGAACAGGGGGCATTTCAGCCCCAGCATTTT
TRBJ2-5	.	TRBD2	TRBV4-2	CASSQSGTSGGQETQYF	TGTGCCAGCAGCCAATCGGGGACTAGCGGGGGCCAAGAGACCCAGTACTTC
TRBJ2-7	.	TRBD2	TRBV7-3	CASSLGPGTSGPYSSYEQYF	TGTGCCAGCAGCTTAGGTCCGGGGACTAGCGGACCATACAGCTCCTACGAGCAGTACTTC
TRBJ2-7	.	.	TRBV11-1	CASSLSRGSYEQYF	TGTGCCAGCAGCTTAAGCAGGGGCTCCTACGAGCAGTACTTC
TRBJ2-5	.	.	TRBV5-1	CASSLEVSWKETQYF	TGCGCCAGCAGCTTGGAGGTTAGTTGGAAAGAGACCCAGTACTTC
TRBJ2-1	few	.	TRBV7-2	CASSKDSFPNEQFF	TGTGCCAGCAGCAAGGACTCCTTCCCCAATGAGCAGTTCTTC
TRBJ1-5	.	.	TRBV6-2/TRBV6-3	CASSYSIGGGNQPQHF	TGTGCCAGCAGTTACTCGATCGGGGGGGGCAATCAGCCCCAGCATTTT
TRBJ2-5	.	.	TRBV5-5	CASSILTGVETQYF	TGTGCCAGCAGCATATTAACAGGTGTGGAGACCCAGTACTTC
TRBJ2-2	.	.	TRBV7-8	CASSRIKGDTGELFF	TGTGCCAGCAGCCGGATAAAGGGAGACACCGGGGAGCTGTTTTTT
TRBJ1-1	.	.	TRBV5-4	CASSLRGTYAYTEAFF	TGTGCCAGCAGCTTGAGAGGGACGTACGCGTACACTGAAGCTTTCTTT
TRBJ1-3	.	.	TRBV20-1	CSARDERTIYF	TGCAGTGCTAGAGATGAGCGCACCATATATTTT
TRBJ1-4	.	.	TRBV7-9	CASSMNTGQKATNEKLFF	TGTGCCAGCAGCATGAACACGGGACAAAAAGCAACTAATGAAAAACTGTTTTTT